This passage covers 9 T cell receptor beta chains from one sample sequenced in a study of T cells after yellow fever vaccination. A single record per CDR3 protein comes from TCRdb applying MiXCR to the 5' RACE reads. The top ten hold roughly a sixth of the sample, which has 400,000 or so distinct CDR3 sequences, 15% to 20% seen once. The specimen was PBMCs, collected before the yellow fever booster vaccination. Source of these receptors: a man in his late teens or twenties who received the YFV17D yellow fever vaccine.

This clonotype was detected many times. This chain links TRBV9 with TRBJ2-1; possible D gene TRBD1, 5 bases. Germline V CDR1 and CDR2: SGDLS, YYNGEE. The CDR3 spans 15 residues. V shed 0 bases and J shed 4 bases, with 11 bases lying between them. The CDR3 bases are TGTGCCAGCAGCGTAGGGGGCAGAATTTACAATGAGCAGTTCTTC. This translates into CASSVGGRIYNEQFF.

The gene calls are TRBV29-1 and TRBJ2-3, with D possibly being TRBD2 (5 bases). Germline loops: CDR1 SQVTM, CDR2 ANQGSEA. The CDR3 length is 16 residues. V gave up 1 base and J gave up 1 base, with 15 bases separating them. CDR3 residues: CSVEVSGSMGTDTQYF. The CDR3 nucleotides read TGCAGCGTTGAAGTGTCGGGGTCTATGGGCACAGATACGCAGTATTTT.

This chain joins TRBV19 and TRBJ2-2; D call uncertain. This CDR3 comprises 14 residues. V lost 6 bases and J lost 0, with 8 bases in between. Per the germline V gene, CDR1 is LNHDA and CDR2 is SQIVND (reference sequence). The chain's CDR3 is CASSVYANTGELFF. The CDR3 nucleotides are TGTGCCAGTAGCGTATACGCGAACACCGGGGAGCTGTTTTTT.

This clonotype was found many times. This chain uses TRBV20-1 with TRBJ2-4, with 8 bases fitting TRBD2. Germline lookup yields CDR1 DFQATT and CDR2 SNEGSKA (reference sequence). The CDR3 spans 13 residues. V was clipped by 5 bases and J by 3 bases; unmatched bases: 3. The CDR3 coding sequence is TGCAGTGCTCCCGGGACTAGCAAAAACATTCAGTACTTC. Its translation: CSAPGTSKNIQYF.

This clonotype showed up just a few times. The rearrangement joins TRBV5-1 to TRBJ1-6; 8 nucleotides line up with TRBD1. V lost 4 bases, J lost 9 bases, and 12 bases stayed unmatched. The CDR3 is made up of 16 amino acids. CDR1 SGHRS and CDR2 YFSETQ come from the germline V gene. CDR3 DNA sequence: TGCGCCAGCAGCACCGAACCAGGGGGCCGGTCTTCACCCCTCCACTTT. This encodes CASSTEPGGRSSPLHF.

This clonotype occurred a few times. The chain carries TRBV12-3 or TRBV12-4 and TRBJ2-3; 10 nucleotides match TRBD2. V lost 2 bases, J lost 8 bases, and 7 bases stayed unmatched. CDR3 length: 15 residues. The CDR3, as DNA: TGTGCCAGCAGTTTATCCAGCGGGGGGGTTGTTACGCAGTATTTT. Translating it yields CASSLSSGGVVTQYF.

The CDR3 is CASSSRSGLHGELFF. The CDR3 nucleotides read TGTGCCAGCAGCTCGAGGTCCGGCCTCCACGGGGAGCTGTTTTTT. This chain uses TRBV5-5 with TRBJ2-2; no clear D. The length of the CDR3 is 15 residues. Trimming cost V 3 bases and J 7 bases, with 16 bases left between them. From germline, CDR1 is SGHKS and CDR2 YYEKEE (reference sequence).

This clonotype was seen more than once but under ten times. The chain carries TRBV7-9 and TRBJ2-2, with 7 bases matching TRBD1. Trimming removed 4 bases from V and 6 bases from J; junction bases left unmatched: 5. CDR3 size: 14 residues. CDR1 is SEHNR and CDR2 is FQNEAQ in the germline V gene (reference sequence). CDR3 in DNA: TGTGCCAGCAGCTCCAGACAGGGATCCGGGGAGCTGTTTTTT. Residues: CASSSRQGSGELFF.

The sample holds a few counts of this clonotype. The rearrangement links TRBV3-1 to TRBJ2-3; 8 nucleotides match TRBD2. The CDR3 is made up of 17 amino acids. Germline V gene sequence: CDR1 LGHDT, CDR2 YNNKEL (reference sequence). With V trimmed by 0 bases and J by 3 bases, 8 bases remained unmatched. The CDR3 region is CASSQEIRGGPTDTQYF. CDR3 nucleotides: TGTGCCAGCAGCCAAGAAATCCGGGGGGGGCCGACAGATACGCAGTATTTT.